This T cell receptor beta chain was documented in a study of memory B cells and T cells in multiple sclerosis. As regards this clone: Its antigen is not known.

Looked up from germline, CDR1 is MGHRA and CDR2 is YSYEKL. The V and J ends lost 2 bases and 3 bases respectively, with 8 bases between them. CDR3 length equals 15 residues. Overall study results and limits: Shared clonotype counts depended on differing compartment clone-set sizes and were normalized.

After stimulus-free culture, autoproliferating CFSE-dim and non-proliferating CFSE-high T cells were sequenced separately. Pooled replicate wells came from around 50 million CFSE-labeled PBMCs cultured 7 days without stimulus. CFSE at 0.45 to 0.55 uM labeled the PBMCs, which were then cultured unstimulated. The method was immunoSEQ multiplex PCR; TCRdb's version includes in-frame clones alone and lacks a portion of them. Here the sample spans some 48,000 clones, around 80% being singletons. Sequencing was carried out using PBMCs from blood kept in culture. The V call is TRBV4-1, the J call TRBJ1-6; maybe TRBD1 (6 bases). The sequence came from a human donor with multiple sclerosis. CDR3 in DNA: TGCGCCAGCAGCCAAAAGACAGGCTATAATTCACCCCTCCACTTT. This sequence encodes CASSQKTGYNSPLHF.